This T cell receptor (beta chain) was recorded in a study of OX40 agonist ivuxolimab in advanced cancers. Background on the study: The patients received ivuxolimab by intravenous route every 2 weeks at 0.01 to 10 mg/kg.

The V gene lost 4 bases and the J gene lost 4 bases, with 18 bases spanning the gap. Germline lookup yields CDR1 SGDLS and CDR2 YYNGEE. CDR3 length: 16 amino acids. Clones were read by immunoSEQ multiplex PCR, and TCRdb kept only the in-frame ones, dropping some. The sample gives approximately 65,000 clones, about 82% of which show up once; approximately 10% is in the top ten. The chain joins TRBV9 to TRBJ2-1, with D perhaps TRBD2 (6 bases). The starting material was CD4+ or CD8+ T cells sorted from blood, obtained in a trial of the OX40 agonist ivuxolimab. This receptor was taken from an adult with an advanced solid tumor such as melanoma, head and neck, liver or kidney cancer. CDR3 sequence: CASSPVGGDYYNEQFF. In DNA form, the CDR3 reads TGTGCCAGCAGCCCTGTCGGCGGGGATTATTACAATGAGCAGTTCTTC.